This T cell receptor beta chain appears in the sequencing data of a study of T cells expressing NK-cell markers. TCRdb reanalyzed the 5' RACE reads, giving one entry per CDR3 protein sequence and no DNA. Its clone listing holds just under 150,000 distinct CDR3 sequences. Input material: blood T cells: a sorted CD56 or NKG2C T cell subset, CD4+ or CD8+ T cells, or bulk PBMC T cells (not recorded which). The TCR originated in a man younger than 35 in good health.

Here the CDR3 reads CATSTSGSTGTQYF. The chain carries TRBV15 and TRBJ2-3; the D call of TRBD2 rests on TCRdb alone, since no DNA is present to check it. The CDR3 spans 14 residues. Germline CDR1 LNHNV, CDR2 YYDKDF (reference sequence).